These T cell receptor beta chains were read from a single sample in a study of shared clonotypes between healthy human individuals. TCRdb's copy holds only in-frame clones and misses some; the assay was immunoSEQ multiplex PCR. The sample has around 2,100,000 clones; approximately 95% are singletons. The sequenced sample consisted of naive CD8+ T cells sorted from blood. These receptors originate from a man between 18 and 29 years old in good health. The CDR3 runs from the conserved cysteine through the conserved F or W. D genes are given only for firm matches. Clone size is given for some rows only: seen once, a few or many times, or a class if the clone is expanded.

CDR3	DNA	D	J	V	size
CASSLAANYEQYF	TGTGCCAGCAGCTTGGCCGCCAACTACGAGCAGTACTTC	.	TRBJ2-7	TRBV5-6	.
CASSSGQSTDTQYF	TGTGCCAGCAGTTCTGGACAGAGCACAGATACGCAGTATTTT	.	TRBJ2-3	TRBV27	.
CAGLLADYNEQFF	TGTGCCGGCCTGCTAGCGGACTACAATGAGCAGTTCTTC	TRBD2	TRBJ2-1	TRBV30	.
CAISESPGTGAYEQYF	TGTGCCATCAGTGAGTCTCCCGGGACAGGGGCCTACGAGCAGTACTTC	TRBD1	TRBJ2-7	TRBV10-3	.
CASSQDLLAGPSTDTQYF	TGCGCCAGCAGCCAAGATCTATTAGCGGGACCGAGCACAGATACGCAGTATTTT	TRBD2	TRBJ2-3	TRBV4-3	.
CASSDVRAFPYEQYF	TGTGCCAGCAGTGACGTCCGGGCCTTCCCCTACGAGCAGTACTTC	.	TRBJ2-7	TRBV6-1	.
CASSVDSRQTQYF	TGTGCCAGCAGCGTAGATTCCCGACAAACGCAGTATTTT	.	TRBJ2-3	TRBV9	.
CASSPRTGSETQYF	TGTGCCAGCAGTCCTCGGACAGGTTCAGAGACCCAGTACTTC	TRBD1	TRBJ2-5	TRBV28	.
CASSPGVSGGAKETQYF	TGTGCCAGCAGCCCCGGGGTGAGCGGGGGGGCGAAAGAGACCCAGTACTTC	TRBD2	TRBJ2-5	TRBV9	.
CASMLGGAGNSPLHF	TGTGCCAGCATGCTGGGGGGCGCAGGTAATTCACCCCTCCACTTT	.	TRBJ1-6	TRBV6-5	.
CASSYDRVGETQYF	TGTGCCAGCAGTTACGACAGGGTCGGAGAGACCCAGTACTTC	TRBD1	TRBJ2-5	TRBV6-5	.
CASSIEVYGQGGVMSLPEAFF	TGTGCCAGTAGTATTGAAGTTTATGGACAGGGTGGGGTGATGAGTCTTCCTGAAGCTTTCTTT	TRBD1	TRBJ1-1	TRBV19	.
CASSPSLNTEAFF	TGTGCCAGCAGCCCCAGCCTGAACACTGAAGCTTTCTTT	.	TRBJ1-1	TRBV28	.
CASSIVGDSTYEQYF	TGTGCCAGTAGTATAGTCGGGGACAGCACCTACGAGCAGTACTTC	TRBD1	TRBJ2-7	TRBV19	few
CAFRGQGETQYF	TGTGCCTTCCGGGGGCAGGGGGAGACCCAGTACTTC	.	TRBJ2-5	TRBV7-9	.
CASSPGQVPYEQYF	TGTGCCAGCAGCCCCGGACAGGTACCCTACGAGCAGTACTTC	TRBD1	TRBJ2-7	TRBV5-4	.
CASSEGTGANVLTF	TGCGCCAGCAGCGAGGGAACCGGGGCCAACGTCCTGACTTTC	.	TRBJ2-6	TRBV4-1	.
CASSPDRLYNEQFF	TGTGCCAGCAGTCCAGACCGTCTCTACAATGAGCAGTTCTTC	.	TRBJ2-1	TRBV9	.
CASSPYRGPYEQYF	TGTGCCAGCAGCCCCTACAGGGGGCCCTACGAGCAGTACTTC	TRBD1	TRBJ2-7	TRBV5-8	.
CASSPSGTGGHEQYF	TGCGCCAGCAGCCCATCAGGCACAGGGGGCCACGAGCAGTACTTC	TRBD1	TRBJ2-7	TRBV4-3	.
CAWRGKTGGSEAFF	TGTGCCTGGAGGGGGAAAACAGGGGGATCTGAAGCTTTCTTT	TRBD1	TRBJ1-1	TRBV30	.
CATSRDRGQPQHF	TGTGCCACCAGCAGAGATAGGGGGCAGCCCCAGCATTTT	.	TRBJ1-5	TRBV15	.
CASRRTGLSGNTIYF	TGTGCCAGCCGGAGGACAGGGCTCTCTGGAAACACCATATATTTT	TRBD1	TRBJ1-3	TRBV28	.
CAISSGQRNQPQHF	TGTGCCATCAGCTCCGGACAGAGAAATCAGCCCCAGCATTTT	.	TRBJ1-5	TRBV10-3	.
CASSESAGAGANVLTF	TGTGCCAGCAGTGAATCTGCAGGGGCTGGGGCCAACGTCCTGACTTTC	.	TRBJ2-6	TRBV6-1	.
CASSLDGISGNTIYF	TGTGCCAGCAGCTTAGACGGGATCTCTGGAAACACCATATATTTT	.	TRBJ1-3	TRBV11-2	once
CASSQARGENYGYTF	TGCGCCAGCAGCCAAGCAAGGGGGGAGAACTATGGCTACACCTTC	.	TRBJ1-2	TRBV4-1	.
CASSSPSTVDNYGYTF	TGTGCCAGCAGTAGCCCCTCGACAGTAGATAACTATGGCTACACCTTC	.	TRBJ1-2	TRBV28	.
CASSLGSSGTYNEQFF	TGTGCCAGCAGCTTAGGATCCAGCGGGACCTACAATGAGCAGTTCTTC	TRBD2	TRBJ2-1	TRBV7-6	.
CASSFGKWGKQPQHF	TGTGCCAGCAGTTTCGGGAAGTGGGGAAAACAGCCCCAGCATTTT	.	TRBJ1-5	TRBV28	.
CASSFLDRNTGELFF	TGCGCCAGCAGCTTCCTGGACAGGAACACCGGGGAGCTGTTTTTT	.	TRBJ2-2	TRBV5-1	once
CASSLVFAERSYTF	TGTGCCAGCAGCTTAGTCTTTGCAGAAAGGAGCTACACCTTC	.	TRBJ1-2	TRBV11-2	.